The rows below give T cell receptor beta chains drawn from one sample of a study of immune evolution from preneoplasia to lung adenocarcinoma. Here immunoSEQ multiplex PCR was the method, and the copy in TCRdb shows in-frame clones only, minus some. The sample consists of some 7,500 clones, around 85% of them appearing once. The sample was FFPE minimally invasive lung adenocarcinoma tissue. All receptors derive from a person of 80 years or more with lung adenocarcinoma. The CDR3 runs from the conserved cysteine through the conserved F or W. D genes are given only for firm matches. The listing skips clone size in some rows; elsewhere it reads once, few, many or a size class.

CDR3aa: CASSPDRGRRGNQPQHF
CDR3nt: TGTGCCAGCTCACCCGACAGGGGGCGGAGGGGCAATCAGCCCCAGCATTTT
v_gene: TRBV18
d_gene: TRBD1
len: 17
j_gene: TRBJ1-5
abundance: .

CDR3aa: CASSVGTAPKEYF
CDR3nt: TGTGCCAGCAGCGTCGGGACAGCGCCTAAGGAGTACTTC
v_gene: TRBV5-4
d_gene: TRBD1
len: 13
j_gene: TRBJ2-7
abundance: .

CDR3aa: CASSPEPGPRGYTF
CDR3nt: TGCGCCAGCAGCCCGGAGCCGGGGCCAAGGGGCTACACCTTC
v_gene: TRBV5-1
d_gene: .
len: 14
j_gene: TRBJ1-2
abundance: .

CDR3aa: CASSIRGATNEKLFF
CDR3nt: TGTGCCAGCAGTATCCGCGGGGCAACTAATGAAAAACTGTTTTTT
v_gene: TRBV2
d_gene: .
len: 15
j_gene: TRBJ1-4
abundance: .

CDR3aa: CASSSSAGFSREQYF
CDR3nt: TGTGCCAGCAGCTCGTCGGCGGGTTTCAGTCGCGAGCAGTACTTC
v_gene: TRBV5-4
d_gene: .
len: 15
j_gene: TRBJ2-7
abundance: .

CDR3aa: CASRGTGGRGYTF
CDR3nt: TGTGCCAGCAGGGGGACAGGGGGCCGGGGCTACACCTTC
v_gene: TRBV25-1
d_gene: TRBD1
len: 13
j_gene: TRBJ1-2
abundance: .

CDR3aa: CASSRGTRGADTQYF
CDR3nt: TGTGCCAGCAGCCGGGGGACTAGGGGCGCAGATACGCAGTATTTT
v_gene: TRBV13
d_gene: TRBD2
len: 15
j_gene: TRBJ2-3
abundance: once

CDR3aa: CASSHRLAGKTDTQYF
CDR3nt: TGTGCCAGCAGCCACAGACTAGCGGGGAAGACAGATACGCAGTATTTT
v_gene: TRBV14
d_gene: TRBD2
len: 16
j_gene: TRBJ2-3
abundance: .

CDR3aa: CASSLKGGGANEKLFF
CDR3nt: TGTGCCAGCAGCTTGAAGGGGGGAGGGGCTAATGAAAAACTGTTTTTT
v_gene: TRBV5-6
d_gene: .
len: 16
j_gene: TRBJ1-4
abundance: .

CDR3aa: CASSIGYSNQPQHF
CDR3nt: TGTGCCAGTAGTATAGGTTATAGCAATCAGCCCCAGCATTTT
v_gene: TRBV19
d_gene: .
len: 14
j_gene: TRBJ1-5
abundance: .

CDR3aa: CASSTKGSGANVLTF
CDR3nt: TGTGCCAGTAGTACGAAAGGATCTGGGGCCAACGTCCTGACTTTC
v_gene: TRBV19
d_gene: .
len: 15
j_gene: TRBJ2-6
abundance: .

CDR3aa: CASSLGLSSQETQYF
CDR3nt: TGTGCCAGCAGCTTAGGTCTTAGCAGCCAAGAGACCCAGTACTTC
v_gene: TRBV7-8
d_gene: .
len: 15
j_gene: TRBJ2-5
abundance: .

CDR3aa: CASSLSGSSYEQYF
CDR3nt: TGCGCCAGCAGCTTATCGGGGAGCTCCTACGAGCAGTACTTC
v_gene: TRBV5-1
d_gene: .
len: 14
j_gene: TRBJ2-7
abundance: .

CDR3aa: CASSRQGANGKLFF
CDR3nt: TGTGCCAGCAGCCGACAGGGGGCAAATGGAAAACTGTTTTTT
v_gene: TRBV28
d_gene: TRBD1
len: 14
j_gene: TRBJ1-4
abundance: few

CDR3aa: CASSLGALEIYGYTF
CDR3nt: TGTGCCAGCAGCTTAGGAGCGCTGGAGATTTATGGCTACACCTTC
v_gene: TRBV7-8
d_gene: .
len: 15
j_gene: TRBJ1-2
abundance: .

CDR3aa: CASSRTGGNEQFF
CDR3nt: TGTGCCAGCAGTCGCACAGGGGGCAATGAGCAGTTCTTC
v_gene: TRBV2
d_gene: TRBD1
len: 13
j_gene: TRBJ2-1
abundance: .

CDR3aa: CASSARASGNTIYF
CDR3nt: TGTGCCAGCAGTGCCAGGGCCTCTGGAAACACCATATATTTT
v_gene: TRBV2
d_gene: .
len: 14
j_gene: TRBJ1-3
abundance: .

CDR3aa: CASSSTGLRGANVLTF
CDR3nt: TGTGCCAGCAGTTCAACGGGACTTCGAGGGGCCAACGTCCTGACTTTC
v_gene: TRBV28
d_gene: .
len: 16
j_gene: TRBJ2-6
abundance: .

CDR3aa: CASSTRQGSTEAFF
CDR3nt: TGTGCCAGCAGTACCAGACAGGGAAGCACTGAAGCTTTCTTT
v_gene: TRBV6-5
d_gene: TRBD1
len: 14
j_gene: TRBJ1-1
abundance: .

CDR3aa: CASSPTGALNYGYTF
CDR3nt: TGTGCTAGCAGCCCCACAGGGGCTCTTAACTATGGCTACACCTTC
v_gene: TRBV7-7
d_gene: TRBD1
len: 15
j_gene: TRBJ1-2
abundance: .

CDR3aa: CASSLAGGSIREQYF
CDR3nt: TGTGCCAGCAGCCTAGCGGGGGGCTCTATAAGGGAGCAGTACTTC
v_gene: TRBV5-4
d_gene: TRBD2
len: 15
j_gene: TRBJ2-7
abundance: .

CDR3aa: CASSVRDTNEKLFF
CDR3nt: TGTGCCAGCAGCGTCCGGGACACTAATGAAAAACTGTTTTTT
v_gene: TRBV9
d_gene: .
len: 14
j_gene: TRBJ1-4
abundance: .

CDR3aa: CASRLDYSDTQYF
CDR3nt: TGTGCCAGCAGACTCGACTACTCGGATACGCAGTATTTT
v_gene: TRBV5-4
d_gene: .
len: 13
j_gene: TRBJ2-3
abundance: .

CDR3aa: CASSEGYSPTGELFF
CDR3nt: TGTGCCAGCAGTGAAGGGTACAGCCCCACCGGGGAGCTGTTTTTT
v_gene: TRBV2
d_gene: .
len: 15
j_gene: TRBJ2-2
abundance: .

CDR3aa: CASSRNRGLEGYTF
CDR3nt: TGTGCCAGCAGTAGAAACAGGGGGCTCGAGGGCTACACCTTC
v_gene: TRBV28
d_gene: TRBD1
len: 14
j_gene: TRBJ1-2
abundance: .

CDR3aa: CASTANTGELFF
CDR3nt: TGTGCCAGTACAGCGAACACCGGGGAGCTGTTTTTT
v_gene: TRBV11-3
d_gene: .
len: 12
j_gene: TRBJ2-2
abundance: .

CDR3aa: CASSERTGGLSANVLTF
CDR3nt: TGTGCCAGCAGTGAACGGACAGGGGGCCTTTCGGCCAACGTCCTGACTTTC
v_gene: TRBV13
d_gene: TRBD1
len: 17
j_gene: TRBJ2-6
abundance: .

CDR3aa: CASRKGKETQYF
CDR3nt: TGTGCCAGCAGAAAGGGGAAAGAGACCCAGTACTTC
v_gene: TRBV6-5
d_gene: .
len: 12
j_gene: TRBJ2-5
abundance: .

CDR3aa: CASSTSRAYAEAFF
CDR3nt: TGTGCCAGTAGTACGTCCAGGGCTTACGCTGAAGCTTTCTTT
v_gene: TRBV19
d_gene: .
len: 14
j_gene: TRBJ1-1
abundance: .

CDR3aa: CSVVGDRVGEQYF
CDR3nt: TGCAGCGTTGTAGGTGACAGGGTGGGGGAGCAGTACTTC
v_gene: TRBV29-1
d_gene: TRBD1
len: 13
j_gene: TRBJ2-7
abundance: .

CDR3aa: CASSPPVSSRYNEQFF
CDR3nt: TGTGCCAGCAGCCCTCCTGTGTCTAGCAGGTACAATGAGCAGTTCTTC
v_gene: TRBV11-2
d_gene: .
len: 16
j_gene: TRBJ2-1
abundance: .

CDR3aa: CASKRSRDRLTGELFF
CDR3nt: TGTGCCAGTAAAAGGTCAAGGGACAGACTAACCGGGGAGCTGTTTTTT
v_gene: TRBV19
d_gene: TRBD1
len: 16
j_gene: TRBJ2-2
abundance: .

CDR3aa: CASSSTGAVTDTQYF
CDR3nt: TGTGCCAGCAGTTCTACAGGGGCGGTTACAGATACGCAGTATTTT
v_gene: TRBV6-1
d_gene: TRBD1
len: 15
j_gene: TRBJ2-3
abundance: .

CDR3aa: CASSLGGRGSTDTQYF
CDR3nt: TGTGCCAGCAGCTTAGGTGGAAGAGGAAGCACAGATACGCAGTATTTT
v_gene: TRBV5-4
d_gene: .
len: 16
j_gene: TRBJ2-3
abundance: once

CDR3aa: CASSFLVQREGTGELFF
CDR3nt: TGTGCCAGCAGTTTCCTCGTTCAGCGGGAAGGCACCGGGGAGCTGTTTTTT
v_gene: TRBV6-7
d_gene: TRBD2
len: 17
j_gene: TRBJ2-2
abundance: .

CDR3aa: CASSFGGDGEKLFF
CDR3nt: TGTGCCAGCAGTTTTGGAGGGGACGGTGAAAAACTGTTTTTT
v_gene: TRBV28
d_gene: .
len: 14
j_gene: TRBJ1-4
abundance: .

CDR3aa: CASTKGRVGTEAFF
CDR3nt: TGCGCCAGCACCAAAGGGAGGGTAGGCACTGAAGCTTTCTTT
v_gene: TRBV5-1
d_gene: .
len: 14
j_gene: TRBJ1-1
abundance: once

CDR3aa: CASSLESDIYGYTF
CDR3nt: TGTGCCAGCAGCTTGGAATCAGATATTTATGGCTACACCTTC
v_gene: TRBV5-5
d_gene: .
len: 14
j_gene: TRBJ1-2
abundance: once

CDR3aa: CASSTAQGGGETQYF
CDR3nt: TGTGCCAGCAGCACGGCCCAAGGTGGGGGAGAGACCCAGTACTTC
v_gene: TRBV7-9
d_gene: .
len: 15
j_gene: TRBJ2-5
abundance: .

CDR3aa: CASSFWTRQFF
CDR3nt: TGTGCCAGCAGTTTCTGGACCCGGCAGTTCTTC
v_gene: TRBV28
d_gene: .
len: 11
j_gene: TRBJ2-1
abundance: few

CDR3aa: CASSRGHSYEQYF
CDR3nt: TGTGCTAGCAGCCGGGGGCACAGCTACGAGCAGTACTTC
v_gene: TRBV7-7
d_gene: .
len: 13
j_gene: TRBJ2-7
abundance: .

CDR3aa: CASSFGAGLVEQYF
CDR3nt: TGTGCCAGCAGTTTTGGGGCAGGGTTGGTCGAGCAGTACTTC
v_gene: TRBV27
d_gene: .
len: 14
j_gene: TRBJ2-7
abundance: .

CDR3aa: CAWSFAGGVYGYTF
CDR3nt: TGTGCCTGGAGTTTCGCAGGGGGCGTCTATGGCTACACCTTC
v_gene: TRBV30
d_gene: TRBD1
len: 14
j_gene: TRBJ1-2
abundance: .

CDR3aa: CSARATGIYTF
CDR3nt: TGCAGTGCTAGAGCCACGGGGATCTACACCTTC
v_gene: TRBV20-1
d_gene: .
len: 11
j_gene: TRBJ1-2
abundance: .

CDR3aa: CASSPALAGEGEDEQFF
CDR3nt: TGTGCCAGCAGCCCAGCCCTGGCGGGTGAAGGGGAGGATGAGCAGTTCTTC
v_gene: TRBV11-3
d_gene: .
len: 17
j_gene: TRBJ2-1
abundance: .